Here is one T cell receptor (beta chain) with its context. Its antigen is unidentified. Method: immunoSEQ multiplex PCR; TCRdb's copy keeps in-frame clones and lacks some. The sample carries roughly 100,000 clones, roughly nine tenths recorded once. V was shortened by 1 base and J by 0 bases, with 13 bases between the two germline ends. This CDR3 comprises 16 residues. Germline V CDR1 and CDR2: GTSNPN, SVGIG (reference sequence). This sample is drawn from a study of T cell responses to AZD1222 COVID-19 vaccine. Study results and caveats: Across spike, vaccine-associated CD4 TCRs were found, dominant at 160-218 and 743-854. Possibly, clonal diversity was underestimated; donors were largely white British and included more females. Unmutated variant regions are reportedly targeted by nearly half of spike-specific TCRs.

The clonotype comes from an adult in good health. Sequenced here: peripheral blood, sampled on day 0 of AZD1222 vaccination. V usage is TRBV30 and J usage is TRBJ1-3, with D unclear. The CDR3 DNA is TGTGCCTGGAGTGGATCCCCTACAGCCTCTGGAAACACCATATATTTT. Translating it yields CAWSGSPTASGNTIYF.